One and the same sample provided the 17 T cell receptor beta chains below, sequenced in a study of beta chain features in type 1 diabetes. Reverse transcription of all isolated RNA meant that expressed TCRB transcripts were sequenced. Here immunoSEQ multiplex PCR was the method, and the copy in TCRdb shows in-frame clones only, minus some. The sample carries hundreds of thousands of clones, 13% recorded once. These receptors have no identified antigens. Study results and limitations: TCRB CDR3 length was moderately but significantly reduced in all four CD4+ subsets of Type 1 diabetes patients.

Sequenced material: naive CD4+ T cells from blood. Receptors originate from a man younger than 35 with type 1 diabetes.

This clone showed up just a few times. The rearrangement joins TRBV27 to TRBJ1-2; D is perhaps TRBD1 (5 bases). Trimming removed 8 bases at V and 3 bases at J, with 19 bases between. The CDR3 contains 15 residues. Germline CDR1 is MNHEY and CDR2 is SMNVEV (reference sequence). CDR3 sequence: CASASEGLPHYGYTF. The CDR3 DNA sequence: TGTGCCAGCGCCTCGGAGGGACTGCCTCACTATGGCTACACCTTC.

V gene TRBV15 combines with J gene TRBJ2-3; 11 nucleotides match TRBD2. From germline, CDR1 is LNHNV and CDR2 YYDKDF (reference sequence). V was clipped by 2 bases and J by 2 bases; unmatched bases: 3. The CDR3 runs 16 residues. The CDR3 nucleotides are TGTGCCACCAGCAGAAGACTAGCGGGGCTCACAGATACGCAGTATTTT. Translated, it gives CATSRRLAGLTDTQYF.

The chain recombines TRBV4-1 with TRBJ2-4; maybe TRBD1 (5 bases). CDR3 size: 15 residues. V lost 0 bases and J 5 bases, leaving 11 bases between the germline ends. The germline V gene encodes CDR1 MGHRA and CDR2 YSYEKL. CDR3 nucleotides: TGCGCCAGCAGCCAAGATTCGCAGACAGAAAACATTCAGTACTTC. Translating it yields CASSQDSQTENIQYF.

The gene calls are TRBV14 and TRBJ2-7; 9 positions match TRBD1. This CDR3 is 15 amino acids long. CDR1 is SGHDN, CDR2 FVKESK, per germline. Germline trimming cut 4 bases from V and 4 bases from J; bases unmatched to any gene: 8. This chain's CDR3 is CASSRPGQGKYEQYF. The CDR3 nucleotides are TGTGCCAGCAGCCGACCGGGACAGGGAAAATACGAGCAGTACTTC.

J is TRBJ1-1 and V is TRBV7-9; D perhaps matches TRBD1 (6 bases). CDR3 length equals 13 residues. Trimming removed 4 bases at V and 7 bases at J, with 13 bases between. Germline assignment: CDR1 SEHNR and CDR2 FQNEAQ (reference sequence). CDR3 region: CASSYAQGGEAFF. As DNA, the CDR3 is TGTGCCAGCAGCTATGCACAGGGCGGTGAAGCTTTCTTT. The full variable domain, completed using reference TRBV7-9 and TRBJ1-1, is DTGVSQNPRHKITKRGQNVTFRCDPISEHNRLYWYRQTLGQGPEFLTYFQNEAQLEKSRLLSDRFSAERPKGSFSTLEIQRTEQGDSAMYLCASSYAQGGEAFFGQGTRLTVV.

The V call is TRBV29-1, the J call TRBJ1-2; D is uncertain. This CDR3 is built from 14 residues. The V and J ends lost 7 bases and 0 bases respectively, with 15 bases between them. The V gene's germline CDR1 is SQVTM and CDR2 ANQGSEA. CDR3 sequence (DNA): TGCAGCGGAGCTGGGATGGAGTCTAACTATGGCTACACCTTC. It encodes CSGAGMESNYGYTF. The variable domain in full, completed from reference TRBV29-1 and TRBJ1-2, reads SAVISQKPSRDICQRGTSLTIQCQVDSQVTMMFWYRQQPGQSLTLIATANQGSEATYESGFVIDKFPISRPNLTFSTLTVSNMSPEDSSIYLCSGAGMESNYGYTFGSGTRLTVV.

The chain recombines TRBV2 with TRBJ1-5; tentatively, D is TRBD1 (5 bases). Germline CDR1 and CDR2: SNHLY and FYNNEI. Trimming removed 2 bases from V and 7 bases from J, with 9 bases in between. The CDR3 has 13 amino acids. The CDR3 nucleotides read TGTGCCAGCAGTGAATGGGACGTACAGCCCCAGCATTTT. Residues: CASSEWDVQPQHF.

This sequence joins TRBV9 and TRBJ2-1, with TRBD2 matching over 12 bases. Per the germline V gene, CDR1 is SGDLS and CDR2 is YYNGEE. The CDR3 is 18 amino acids. V was pared by 1 base and J by 1 base, with 6 bases of the junction left unmatched. CDR3 sequence reads: CASSVLAGGPMSYNEQFF. The CDR3 DNA reads TGTGCCAGCAGCGTACTAGCGGGGGGGCCGATGTCCTACAATGAGCAGTTCTTC.

This clone was seen a handful of times. The chain employs TRBV5-1 and TRBJ1-5, with D maybe TRBD1 (5 bases). Looked up from germline, CDR1 is SGHRS and CDR2 is YFSETQ. Trimming pared 5 bases from V and 9 bases from J, leaving 18 bases between. CDR3 size: 14 residues. CDR3 sequence: CASRAGQQGTPQHF. The CDR3 DNA is TGCGCCAGCAGGGCAGGCCAACAAGGGACGCCCCAGCATTTT.

The genes are TRBV4-1 and TRBJ2-2, with D unclear. CDR3 length: 15 amino acids. CDR1 is MGHRA and CDR2 is YSYEKL in the germline V gene. V was clipped by 4 bases and J by 5 bases, with 14 bases between them. The CDR3 sequence is CASSPSFLWTGELFF. DNA for the CDR3: TGCGCCAGCAGCCCCAGCTTCCTCTGGACCGGGGAGCTGTTTTTT.

In this sample, this clone turned up a few times. The rearrangement uses TRBV7-9 and TRBJ2-3; a possible D gene is TRBD1 (6 bases). V was clipped by 3 bases and J by 5 bases, with 9 bases between them. The CDR3 contains 13 residues. Germline CDR1 reads SEHNR; CDR2 reads FQNEAQ (reference sequence). The CDR3 DNA reads as TGTGCCAGCAGCTTGCAGGGGCGAGATACGCAGTATTTT. As protein: CASSLQGRDTQYF.

This clone was counted a few times. The DNA of the CDR3 is TGCGCCAGCAGCTCGGGACAGTACAGCTCCTACGAGCAGTACTTC. Its protein product is CASSSGQYSSYEQYF. The chain is built from TRBV5-1 and TRBJ2-7; 7 bases line up with TRBD1. Germline V gene lookup returns CDR1 SGHRS and CDR2 YFSETQ. CDR3 length equals 15 residues. J was trimmed by 0 bases and V by 3 bases; bases with no gene match: 6. Using reference TRBV5-1 and TRBJ2-7 for the parts outside the CDR3, the full variable domain is KAGVTQTPRYLIKTRGQQVTLSCSPISGHRSVSWYQQTPGQGLQFLFEYFSETQRNKGNFPGRFSGRQFSNSRSEMNVSTLELGDSALYLCASSSGQYSSYEQYFGPGTRLTVT.

The chain combines TRBV29-1 with TRBJ1-5, with D uncertain. V was clipped by 4 bases and J by 4 bases, with 14 bases between them. Germline loops: CDR1 SQVTM, CDR2 ANQGSEA. The CDR3 spans 14 residues. CDR3 in DNA: TGCAGCGTTGTTCCAGGCCCGGGGAATCAGCCCCAGCATTTT. Its translation is CSVVPGPGNQPQHF.

This clone was picked up a small number of times. The V gene is TRBV2, the J gene TRBJ1-5; D is ambiguous. CDR1 and CDR2 from the germline V gene are SNHLY and FYNNEI. The CDR3 spans 13 residues. With 7 bases removed from V and 7 bases from J, the gap between germline ends came to 14 bases. This CDR3 reads CASTQRGSQPQHF. The CDR3 DNA reads TGTGCCAGCACCCAACGGGGATCCCAGCCCCAGCATTTT.

This chain connects TRBV19 to TRBJ2-1, with D tentatively TRBD2 (7 bases). The CDR3 has 16 residues. Trimming took 6 bases from V and 1 from J, leaving 16 bases between them. CDR1 is LNHDA and CDR2 is SQIVND in the germline V gene (reference sequence). The CDR3 region is CASSHFGGLSYNEQFF. Here the CDR3 DNA reads TGTGCCAGTAGCCACTTCGGGGGGCTTTCCTACAATGAGCAGTTCTTC.

This clone was detected a few times. The chain recombines TRBV30 with TRBJ2-5; the match to TRBD2 covers 10 bases. V shed 5 bases, J shed 4 bases, and the junction held 7 bases outside the gene matches. This CDR3 has 14 amino acids. Germline V lookup: CDR1 GTSNPN, CDR2 SVGIG (reference sequence). This CDR3 is CAWSIAGGGETQYF. CDR3 coding DNA: TGTGCCTGGTCGATAGCGGGGGGAGGAGAGACCCAGTACTTC. The variable domain in full, completed from reference TRBV30 and TRBJ2-5, reads SQTIHQWPATLVQPVGSPLSLECTVEGTSNPNLYWYRQAAGRGLQLLFYSVGIGQISSEVPQNLSASRPQDRQFILSSKKLLLSDSGFYLCAWSIAGGGETQYFGPGTRLLVL.

J is TRBJ1-5 and V is TRBV6-5; tentatively, D is TRBD1 (5 bases). Between the trimmed V and J ends, which lost 8 bases and 10 bases, there was a span of 9 bases. Looked up from germline, CDR1 is MNHEY and CDR2 is SVGAGI. The CDR3 contains 10 residues. The CDR3 spells CASGGAPQHF. The CDR3 DNA sequence: TGTGCCAGCGGAGGGGCACCCCAGCATTTT.